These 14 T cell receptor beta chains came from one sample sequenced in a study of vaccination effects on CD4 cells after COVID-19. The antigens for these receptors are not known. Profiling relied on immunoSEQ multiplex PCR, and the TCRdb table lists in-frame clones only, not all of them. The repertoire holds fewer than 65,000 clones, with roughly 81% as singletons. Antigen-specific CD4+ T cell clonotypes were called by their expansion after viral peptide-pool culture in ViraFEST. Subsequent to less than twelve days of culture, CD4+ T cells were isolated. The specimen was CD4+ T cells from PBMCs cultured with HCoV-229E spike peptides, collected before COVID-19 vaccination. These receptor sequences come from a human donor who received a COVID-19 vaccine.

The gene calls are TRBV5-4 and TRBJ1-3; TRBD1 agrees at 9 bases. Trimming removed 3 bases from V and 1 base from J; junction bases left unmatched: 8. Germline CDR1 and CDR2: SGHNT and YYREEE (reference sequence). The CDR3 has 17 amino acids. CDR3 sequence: CASSSMVDRGSGNTIYF. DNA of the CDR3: TGTGCCAGCAGCTCAATGGTGGACAGGGGTTCTGGAAACACCATATATTTT.

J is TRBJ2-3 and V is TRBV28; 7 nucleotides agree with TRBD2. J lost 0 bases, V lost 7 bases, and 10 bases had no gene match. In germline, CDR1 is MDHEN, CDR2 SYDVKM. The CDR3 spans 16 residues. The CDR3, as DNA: TGTGCCAGCACCCCGCGGGGGAGCGGCAGCACAGATACGCAGTATTTT. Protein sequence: CASTPRGSGSTDTQYF.

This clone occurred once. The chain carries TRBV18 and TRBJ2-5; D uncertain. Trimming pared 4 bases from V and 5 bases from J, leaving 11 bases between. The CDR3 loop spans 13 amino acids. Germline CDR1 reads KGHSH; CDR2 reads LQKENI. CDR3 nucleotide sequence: TGTGCCAGCTCACAGGGCCTCCGTGAGACCCAGTACTTC. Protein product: CASSQGLRETQYF.

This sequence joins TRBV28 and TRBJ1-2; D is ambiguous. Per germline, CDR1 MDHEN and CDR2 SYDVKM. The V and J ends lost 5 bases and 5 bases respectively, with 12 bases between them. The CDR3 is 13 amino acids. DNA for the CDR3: TGTGCCAGCAGTGACACTTCCCCATATGGCTACACCTTC. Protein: CASSDTSPYGYTF.

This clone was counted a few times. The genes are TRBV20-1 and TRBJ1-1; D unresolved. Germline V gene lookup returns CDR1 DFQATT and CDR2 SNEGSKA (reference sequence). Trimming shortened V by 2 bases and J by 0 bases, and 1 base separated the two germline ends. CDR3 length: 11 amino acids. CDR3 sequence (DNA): TGCAGTGCTAGACTGAACACTGAAGCTTTCTTT. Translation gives CSARLNTEAFF.

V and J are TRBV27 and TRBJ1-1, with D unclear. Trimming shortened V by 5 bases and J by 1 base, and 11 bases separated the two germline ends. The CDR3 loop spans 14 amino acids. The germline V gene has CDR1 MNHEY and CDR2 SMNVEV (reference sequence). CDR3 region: CASSSLQRNTEAFF. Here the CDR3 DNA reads TGTGCCAGCAGTAGCCTACAGAGGAACACTGAAGCTTTCTTT.

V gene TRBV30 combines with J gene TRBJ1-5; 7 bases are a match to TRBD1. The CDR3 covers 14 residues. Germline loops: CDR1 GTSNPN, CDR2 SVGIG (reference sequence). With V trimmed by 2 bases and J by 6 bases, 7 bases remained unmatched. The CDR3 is CAWSQDRPPQPQHF. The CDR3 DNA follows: TGTGCCTGGAGTCAGGACAGGCCCCCTCAGCCCCAGCATTTT.

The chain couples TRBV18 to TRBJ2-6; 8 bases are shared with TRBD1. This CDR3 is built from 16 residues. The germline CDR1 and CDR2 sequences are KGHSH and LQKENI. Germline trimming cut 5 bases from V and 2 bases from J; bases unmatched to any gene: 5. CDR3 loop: CASSSGQGAGANVLTF. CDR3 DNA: TGTGCCAGCTCATCCGGACAGGGTGCTGGGGCCAACGTCCTGACTTTC.

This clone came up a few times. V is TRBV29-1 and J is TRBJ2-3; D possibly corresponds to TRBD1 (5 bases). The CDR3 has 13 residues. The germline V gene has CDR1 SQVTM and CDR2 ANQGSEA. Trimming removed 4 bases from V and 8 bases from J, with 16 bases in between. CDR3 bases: TGCAGCGTTGCCCCGTCTCAGGGTGGTACGCAGTATTTT. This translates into CSVAPSQGGTQYF.

The CDR3 sequence: CASSYTGGGGYTF. CDR3 DNA sequence: TGTGCCAGCAGTTATACAGGGGGTGGTGGCTACACCTTC. V and J are TRBV5-4 and TRBJ1-2; 8 positions agree with TRBD1. The CDR3 runs 13 residues. V lost 5 bases to trimming and J lost 7 bases; unmatched junction nucleotides: 7. Germline-derived CDR1 and CDR2 are SGHNT and YYREEE (reference sequence).

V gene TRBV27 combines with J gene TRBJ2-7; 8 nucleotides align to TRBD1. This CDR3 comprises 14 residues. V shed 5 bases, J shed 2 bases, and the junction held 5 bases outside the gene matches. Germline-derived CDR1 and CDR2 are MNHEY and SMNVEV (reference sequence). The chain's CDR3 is CASSASGQAYEQYV. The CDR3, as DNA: TGTGCCAGCAGTGCCTCGGGACAGGCCTACGAGCAGTACGTC.

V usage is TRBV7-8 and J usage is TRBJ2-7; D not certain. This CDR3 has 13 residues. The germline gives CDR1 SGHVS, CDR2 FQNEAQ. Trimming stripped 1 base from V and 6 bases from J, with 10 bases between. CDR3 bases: TGTGCCAGCAGCTTAGTGTACGGTTTCGAGCAGTACGTC. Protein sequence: CASSLVYGFEQYV.

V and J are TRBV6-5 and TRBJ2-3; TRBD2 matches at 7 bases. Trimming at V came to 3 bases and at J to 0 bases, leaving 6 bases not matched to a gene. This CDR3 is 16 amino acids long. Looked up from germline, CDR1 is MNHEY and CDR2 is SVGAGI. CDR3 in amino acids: CASSYAGGTSTDTQYF. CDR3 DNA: TGTGCCAGCAGTTATGCCGGGGGGACTAGCACAGATACGCAGTATTTT.

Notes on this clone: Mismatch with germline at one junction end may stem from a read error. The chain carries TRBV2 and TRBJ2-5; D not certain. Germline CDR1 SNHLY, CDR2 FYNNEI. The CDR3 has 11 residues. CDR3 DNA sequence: TGTGCCGGCAGTCTCCTGGAGACCCAGTACTTC. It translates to CAGSLLETQYF.